This T cell receptor beta chain emerged from a study of beta chain features in type 1 diabetes. Whole-study results and caveats: Across all four CD4+ subsets, people with type 1 diabetes showed modestly shorter TCRB CDR3s.

Staining for CD45RO/CCR7/CD25/CD127/CD95/CD27 allowed sorting of CD4+ naive, central memory, regulatory and stem cell-like memory cells. Points on this clone: Its antigen is as yet unknown.

The entirety of the isolated RNA underwent reverse transcription, so expressed TCRB transcripts were sequenced. TCRdb's copy holds only in-frame clones and misses some; the assay was immunoSEQ multiplex PCR. Altogether about 23,000 clones are present, roughly two thirds being singletons, with the ten largest covering around 4%. The CDR3 sequence is 15 residues long. Germline V gene data show CDR1 as SGHDT and CDR2 as YYEEEE. With V trimmed by 3 bases and J by 6 bases, 9 bases remained unmatched. The chain couples TRBV5-6 to TRBJ2-4; 7 nucleotides agree with TRBD1. The TCR was taken from a man between 18 and 35 years old with type 1 diabetes. Source material: Tregs from blood. The CDR3 DNA reads as TGTGCCAGCAGCTCGGCGGCAGGGGGTAGAAACATTCAGTACTTC. This translates into CASSSAAGGRNIQYF.